This is a list of T cell receptor beta chains from one sample in a study of Ad26.COV2.S vaccination and SARS-CoV-2 variants. Only in-frame clones appear in the TCRdb table, and some are missing; sequencing was by immunoSEQ multiplex PCR. The profile shows 350,000 to 600,000 clones, roughly nine tenths of them singletons. The starting material was peripheral blood, obtained in a trial of Ad26.COV2.S vaccine versus placebo. The source of these receptors is a person aged 18-60 years who received the Ad26.COV2.S COVID-19 vaccine or a placebo. Each CDR3 is given with its conserved first and last residue. Fields, in order: J gene, clone size, D gene, V gene, CDR3 protein, CDR3 DNA. The D gene is left open where the match is weak. Clone size appears in some rows only: once, few, many, or a class for an expanded clone.

j_call: TRBJ2-3; clone_size: once; d_call: -; v_call: TRBV9; cdr3_aa: CASSVQNFDTQYF; cdr3_nt: TGTGCCAGCAGCGTACAAAACTTCGATACGCAGTATTTT
j_call: TRBJ1-2; clone_size: -; d_call: -; v_call: TRBV27; cdr3_aa: CASCFSNRAGGYTF; cdr3_nt: TGTGCCAGCTGCTTCTCCAACAGGGCTGGGGGCTACACCTTC
j_call: TRBJ2-2; clone_size: -; d_call: -; v_call: TRBV29-1; cdr3_aa: CSAEKDTNTGELFF; cdr3_nt: TGCAGCGCCGAAAAAGACACAAACACCGGGGAGCTGTTTTTT
j_call: TRBJ2-2; clone_size: -; d_call: -; v_call: TRBV12-3/TRBV12-4; cdr3_aa: CASSYLTARELFF; cdr3_nt: TGTGCCAGCAGTTACCTGACCGCGCGAGAGCTGTTTTTT
j_call: TRBJ2-3; clone_size: -; d_call: TRBD1; v_call: TRBV29-1; cdr3_aa: CSVATGGPEDTQYF; cdr3_nt: TGCAGCGTTGCGACAGGGGGTCCCGAAGATACGCAGTATTTT
j_call: TRBJ1-2; clone_size: -; d_call: -; v_call: TRBV30; cdr3_aa: CAGGAARGYTF; cdr3_nt: TGTGCTGGAGGGGCGGCCCGGGGCTACACCTTC
j_call: TRBJ1-4; clone_size: -; d_call: -; v_call: TRBV11-2; cdr3_aa: CASSSLRGAGEKLFF; cdr3_nt: TGTGCCAGCAGCTCGCTCCGGGGCGCGGGTGAAAAACTGTTTTTT
j_call: TRBJ2-7; clone_size: few; d_call: -; v_call: TRBV5-1; cdr3_aa: CASSSGWTGPGDEQYF; cdr3_nt: TGCGCCAGCAGCAGTGGATGGACAGGCCCGGGGGACGAGCAGTACTTC
j_call: TRBJ1-1; clone_size: -; d_call: -; v_call: TRBV21-1; cdr3_aa: CASSNAGEAEAFF; cdr3_nt: TGTGCCAGCAGCAACGCAGGGGAGGCTGAAGCTTTCTTT
j_call: TRBJ2-7; clone_size: -; d_call: TRBD1; v_call: TRBV4-1; cdr3_aa: CASSHPTGTGSSYEQYF; cdr3_nt: TGCGCCAGCAGCCATCCCACCGGGACAGGAAGCTCCTACGAGCAGTACTTC
j_call: TRBJ2-7; clone_size: -; d_call: -; v_call: TRBV7-2; cdr3_aa: CASSLAFVLSGTRDGEQYF; cdr3_nt: TGTGCCAGCAGCTTAGCGTTCGTTCTTTCAGGGACACGGGATGGGGAGCAGTACTTC
j_call: TRBJ1-4; clone_size: -; d_call: -; v_call: TRBV28; cdr3_aa: CASRSTPNEKLFF; cdr3_nt: TGTGCCAGCAGGTCTACCCCTAATGAAAAACTGTTTTTT
j_call: TRBJ2-5; clone_size: -; d_call: TRBD2; v_call: TRBV10-3; cdr3_aa: CAISRGGAVGETQYF; cdr3_nt: TGTGCCATCAGCCGCGGGGGGGCGGTGGGAGAGACCCAGTACTTC
j_call: TRBJ1-5; clone_size: -; d_call: -; v_call: TRBV6-1; cdr3_aa: CASSEAGPQPQHF; cdr3_nt: TGTGCCAGCAGTGAAGCGGGACCTCAGCCCCAGCATTTT
j_call: TRBJ1-1; clone_size: few; d_call: -; v_call: TRBV29-1; cdr3_aa: CSVMGGLNTEAFF; cdr3_nt: TGCAGCGTCATGGGAGGGTTGAACACTGAAGCTTTCTTT
j_call: TRBJ2-1; clone_size: -; d_call: -; v_call: TRBV30; cdr3_aa: CAWSVGQGNEQFF; cdr3_nt: TGTGCCTGGAGTGTAGGGCAGGGGAATGAGCAGTTCTTC
j_call: TRBJ1-4; clone_size: -; d_call: -; v_call: TRBV4-2; cdr3_aa: CASSQAAGTTNEKLFF; cdr3_nt: TGTGCCAGCAGCCAGGCAGCAGGGACGACTAATGAAAAACTGTTTTTT
j_call: TRBJ2-7; clone_size: -; d_call: -; v_call: TRBV5-1; cdr3_aa: CASSPRSRGAHSSYEQYF; cdr3_nt: TGCGCCAGCAGCCCCCGTTCCAGGGGGGCCCACAGCTCCTACGAGCAGTACTTC
j_call: TRBJ2-3; clone_size: -; d_call: -; v_call: TRBV5-1; cdr3_aa: CASSLTFDRLDTQYF; cdr3_nt: TGCGCCAGCAGCTTGACCTTCGACAGGTTAGATACGCAGTATTTT
j_call: TRBJ2-3; clone_size: -; d_call: -; v_call: TRBV27; cdr3_aa: CASSFKGDGTDTQYF; cdr3_nt: TGTGCCAGCAGTTTTAAGGGGGATGGCACAGATACGCAGTATTTT
j_call: TRBJ2-1; clone_size: -; d_call: -; v_call: TRBV12-3/TRBV12-4; cdr3_aa: CASSLRVDEQFF; cdr3_nt: TGTGCCAGCAGTTTAAGAGTCGATGAGCAGTTCTTC
j_call: TRBJ1-4; clone_size: -; d_call: -; v_call: TRBV25-1; cdr3_aa: CASSELWEAGNEKLFF; cdr3_nt: TGTGCCAGCAGTGAATTATGGGAGGCAGGGAATGAAAAACTGTTTTTT